This T cell receptor (beta chain) is from a study of identical twins. CDR1 SGHDT and CDR2 YYEEEE come from the germline V gene. The germline V and J ends were trimmed by 6 bases and 7 bases, with 13 bases remaining between them. CDR3 length: 13 residues. This clonotype has at least ten counts. In TCRdb, the 5' RACE reads were re-called with MiXCR into one record per CDR3 protein. The repertoire holds a few hundred thousand distinct CDR3 sequences, with 10% to 13% as singletons. Healthy Caucasian individuals made up all the donors. Sequencing was done on a sample of memory T cells sorted from blood. This clonotype was obtained from a man aged 45-60 years in good health. This chain joins TRBV5-6 and TRBJ2-2; weak D call: TRBD2 (6 bases). This CDR3 is CASTVVRGGELFF. The CDR3, as DNA: TGTGCCAGCACCGTAGTGCGGGGCGGGGAGCTGTTTTTT.